Shown below are 21 T cell receptor beta chains from a single sample sequenced in a study of blood T cell repertoires in COVID-19. Clones were sequenced by immunoSEQ multiplex PCR, and TCRdb holds only the in-frame ones, with some missing. The repertoire holds over 20,000 clones, with around nine tenths as singletons. The specimen was peripheral blood. These receptors were obtained from a man between 65 and 85 years old with active COVID-19.

The chain recombines TRBV30 with TRBJ2-6, with a weak D call TRBD1 (5 bases). The germline CDR1 and CDR2 sequences are GTSNPN and SVGIG (reference sequence). The CDR3 is 16 amino acids. In DNA, the CDR3 is TGTGCTTTCGGCAGGGAATCGACCTCTGGGGCCAACGTCCTGACTTTC. Translated, it gives CAFGRESTSGANVLTF. Together with reference TRBV30 and TRBJ2-6, the CDR3 gives the full variable domain: SQTIHQWPATLVQPVGSPLSLECTVEGTSNPNLYWYRQAAGRGLQLLFYSVGIGQISSEVPQNLSASRPQDRQFILSSKKLLLSDSGFYLCAFGRESTSGANVLTFGAGSRLTVL.

In its sample, this clone was seen a few times. V and J are TRBV20-1 and TRBJ1-1; D may be TRBD1 (5 bases). The CDR3 runs 13 residues. With 3 bases removed from V and 2 bases from J, the gap between germline ends came to 10 bases. CDR1 DFQATT and CDR2 SNEGSKA come from the germline V gene (reference sequence). CDR3 sequence reads: CSASFQGNTEAFF. In DNA form, the CDR3 reads TGCAGTGCTAGTTTCCAGGGAAACACTGAAGCTTTCTTT.

This chain's CDR3 is CATSGGQGVLGAQHF. In DNA, the CDR3 is TGTGCCACTAGTGGGGGACAGGGGGTCCTGGGAGCCCAGCATTTT. V gene TRBV10-3 combines with J gene TRBJ1-5; 11 bases map to TRBD1. Germline lookup yields CDR1 ENHRY and CDR2 SYGVKD. This CDR3 is built from 15 residues. V lost 10 bases to trimming and J lost 11 bases; unmatched junction nucleotides: 16.

The table lists this clone with a few counts. The CDR3 sequence is CSVARSGEQFF. Written as DNA, the CDR3 is TGCAGCGTTGCCCGGTCTGGTGAGCAGTTCTTC. The J gene is TRBJ2-1, the V gene TRBV29-1; D remains ambiguous. Germline values: CDR1 SQVTM, CDR2 ANQGSEA. The CDR3 consists of 11 residues. The germline V and J ends were trimmed by 4 bases and 9 bases, with 10 bases remaining between them.

The rearrangement uses TRBV30 and TRBJ1-2; TRBD1 aligns across 8 bases. The CDR3 extends over 14 amino acids. Trimming at V came to 4 bases and at J to 4 bases, leaving 8 bases not matched to a gene. From germline, CDR1 is GTSNPN and CDR2 SVGIG (reference sequence). The CDR3 protein is CAWIRTGTSYGYTF. The CDR3 region has the DNA TGTGCCTGGATCAGGACAGGGACCTCCTATGGCTACACCTTC.

The gene calls are TRBV7-7 and TRBJ2-1; the match to TRBD2 covers 10 bases. The CDR3 is 15 amino acids. V shed 5 bases and J 8 bases; nucleotides not matched to a gene: 9. Germline CDR1 is SSHAT and CDR2 is FNYEAQ (reference sequence). This CDR3 reads CASSPRLAGDDEQFF. In DNA form, the CDR3 reads TGTGCCAGCAGCCCACGGCTAGCGGGAGACGATGAGCAGTTCTTC.

The chain joins TRBV19 to TRBJ2-3; no reliable D call. Germline V lookup: CDR1 LNHDA, CDR2 SQIVND (reference sequence). V dropped 3 bases and J dropped 3 bases, with 10 bases sitting between them. The CDR3 is 14 residues long. The CDR3 reads CASSMGRSTDTQYF. The DNA of the CDR3 is TGTGCCAGTAGTATGGGCAGGTCTACAGATACGCAGTATTTT.

V gene TRBV5-1 combines with J gene TRBJ2-7, with 11 bases aligning to TRBD1. The J segment lost 5 bases and the V segment lost 3 bases, leaving 4 bases of the junction unmatched. CDR3 length equals 14 residues. The germline gives CDR1 SGHRS, CDR2 YFSETQ. The CDR3 is CASSWDRGTDEQYF. CDR3 nucleotide sequence: TGCGCCAGCAGCTGGGACAGGGGGACCGACGAGCAGTACTTC.

CDR3: CASSVGAGDNTEAFF. CDR3 in DNA: TGTGCCAGCAGCGTAGGGGCAGGGGATAACACTGAAGCTTTCTTT. The V call is TRBV9, the J call TRBJ1-1, with D possibly being TRBD1 (6 bases). From germline, CDR1 is SGDLS and CDR2 YYNGEE. Trimming shortened V by 0 bases and J by 2 bases, and 11 bases separated the two germline ends. There are 15 residues in the CDR3.

The CDR3 here is CASSQDPGLTGNQPQHF. The DNA of the CDR3 is TGTGCCAGCAGCCAAGATCCTGGCCTTACCGGCAATCAGCCCCAGCATTTT. The chain carries TRBV14 and TRBJ1-5; D is uncertain. CDR1 and CDR2 (germline): SGHDN, FVKESK. The length of the CDR3 is 17 residues. The V and J ends lost 0 bases and 2 bases respectively, with 14 bases between them.

The chain employs TRBV11-3 and TRBJ2-3; 7 bases are a match to TRBD2. The CDR3 length is 14 residues. CDR1 SGHNT and CDR2 YENEEA come from the germline V gene. V lost 5 bases, J lost 2 bases, and 4 bases stayed unmatched. CDR3 coding DNA: TGTGCCAGCAGCCTCAGCGGGACCACAGATACGCAGTATTTT. Translating it yields CASSLSGTTDTQYF.

V usage is TRBV12-5 and J usage is TRBJ2-2, with 13 bases that match TRBD2. The CDR3 runs 17 residues. Germline V lookup: CDR1 LGHNT, CDR2 FRNRAP. Trimming removed 3 bases from V and 5 bases from J; junction bases left unmatched: 6. The DNA of the CDR3 is TGTGCTAGTGGTTTTACTAGCGGGAGGGCCGAAACCGGGGAGCTGTTTTTT. Amino acid sequence: CASGFTSGRAETGELFF.

The V and J genes are TRBV12-3 or TRBV12-4 and TRBJ2-6; D remains unclear. The CDR3 runs to 12 residues. The V and J ends lost 4 bases and 5 bases respectively, with 3 bases between them. CDR3 sequence (DNA): TGTGCCAGCAGTTCCTGGGCCAACGTCCTGACTTTC. This translates into CASSSWANVLTF.

The V call is TRBV11-3, the J call TRBJ2-1, with 10 bases lining up with TRBD2. This CDR3 region has 17 residues. V shed 1 base, J shed 5 bases, and the junction held 8 bases outside the gene matches. Germline-derived CDR1 and CDR2 are SGHNT and YENEEA. The CDR3 is CASSLGLLGLADNEQFF. CDR3 sequence (DNA): TGTGCCAGCAGCTTAGGGCTACTAGGACTAGCGGACAATGAGCAGTTCTTC.

The CDR3 DNA is TGTGCCAGCAGTATCGGACAGGTCGAAAAACTGTTTTTT. Protein: CASSIGQVEKLFF. This sequence joins TRBV6-5 and TRBJ1-4; 7 bases line up with TRBD1. The V and J ends lost 5 bases and 8 bases, in that order; junction bases with no gene match: 5. The CDR3 is made up of 13 amino acids. From germline, CDR1 is MNHEY and CDR2 SVGAGI.

The chain joins TRBV6-5 to TRBJ2-7, with a possible D match to TRBD2 (7 bases). Germline-derived CDR1 and CDR2 are MNHEY and SVGAGI. CDR3 length: 14 residues. Trimming removed 6 bases from V and 7 bases from J, with 19 bases in between. CDR3 bases: TGTGCCAGCAGAGCCTCTGGGGGGGCGGGAGAGCAGTACTTC. Translating gives CASRASGGAGEQYF.

This chain links TRBV11-2 with TRBJ2-7; TRBD2 might be the D (7 bases). The CDR3 is 15 amino acids. Trimming removed 5 bases at V and 3 bases at J, with 17 bases between. Germline V lookup: CDR1 SGHAT, CDR2 FQNNGV. The CDR3 DNA follows: TGTGCCAGCAGCCCGGGGGGCGGGACGGGCTACGAGCAGTACTTC. Translating gives CASSPGGGTGYEQYF.

The chain is built from TRBV9 and TRBJ2-7; 7 bases match TRBD2. The CDR3 runs to 14 residues. Germline CDR1 SGDLS, CDR2 YYNGEE. The ends lost 3 bases at V and 6 bases at J; junction bases unmatched: 9. In nucleotides, the CDR3 is TGTGCCAGCAGCGAGGGAGGAGGGACTACCGAGCAGTACTTC. Translation: CASSEGGGTTEQYF. The full variable domain, completed using reference TRBV9 and TRBJ2-7, is DSGVTQTPKHLITATGQRVTLRCSPRSGDLSVYWYQQSLDQGLQFLIQYYNGEERAKGNILERFSAQQFPDLHSELNLSSLELGDSALYFCASSEGGGTTEQYFGPGTRLTVT.

The V gene is TRBV7-9, the J gene TRBJ1-4, with TRBD1 matching 7 bases. The CDR3 loop spans 14 amino acids. V lost 4 bases, J lost 4 bases, and 3 bases stayed unmatched. CDR1 is SEHNR, CDR2 FQNEAQ, per germline (reference sequence). The CDR3 nucleotides read TGTGCCAGCAGCTCGGGACAGAATAATGAAAAACTGTTTTTT. This gives the protein CASSSGQNNEKLFF.

The rearrangement joins TRBV10-3 to TRBJ1-1; D unclear. Germline loops: CDR1 ENHRY, CDR2 SYGVKD. The CDR3 extends over 13 amino acids. Trimming cost V 3 bases and J 5 bases, with 10 bases left between them. CDR3 sequence: CAISEEPGTEAFF. CDR3 sequence (DNA): TGTGCCATCAGTGAAGAACCAGGAACTGAAGCTTTCTTT.

The J gene is TRBJ1-5, the V gene TRBV6-5; TRBD1 matches at 9 bases. The V segment lost 4 bases and the J segment 6 bases; nucleotides outside the gene matches: 1. CDR1 and CDR2 from the germline V gene are MNHEY and SVGAGI. This CDR3 spans 13 amino acids. DNA for the CDR3: TGTGCCAGCAGTTGGGACAGGGCTCAGCCCCAGCATTTT. The encoded protein is CASSWDRAQPQHF.